This T cell receptor beta chain derives from a study of T cells in Graves' hyperthyroidism and ophthalmopathy. The CDR3 regions of TCR beta were amplified from RNA transcripts. The study used the HTBI primer set for a first-round RT-PCR of the TCR CDR3. TCRdb reprocessed the multiplex PCR reads with MiXCR, giving one entry per CDR3 protein. The sample consists of a few hundred thousand distinct CDR3 sequences, more than 15% of them appearing once. CDR1 is MNHEY, CDR2 SVGEGT, per germline. Trimming cost V 0 bases and J 7 bases, with 18 bases left between them. This CDR3 is built from 16 residues. The sequenced sample consisted of blood. The TCR was taken from a woman aged 25 to 45 with Graves' hyperthyroidism. The chain couples TRBV6-2 or TRBV6-3 to TRBJ1-2; D possibly corresponds to TRBD1 (5 bases). The CDR3 is CASSYSIGGGSSGYTF. CDR3 DNA sequence: TGTGCCAGCAGTTACTCGATCGGGGGGGGTTCATCTGGCTACACCTTC.